Shown below are 18 T cell receptor beta chains from a single sample sequenced in a study of CD8+ T cells in alopecia areata. Treatment: oral pan-JAK inhibitor, 5-10 mg twice daily. Isolated RNA was reverse transcribed into cDNA used as the sequencing template. This table comes from immunoSEQ multiplex PCR, and its TCRdb copy is limited to in-frame clones, with some not included. The table has approximately 200,000 clones, approximately 56% seen once. Here the sequenced sample was CD4+ T cells sorted from blood, taken at week 4, from a patient treated with tofacitinib. The receptors here all came from a human donor with alopecia areata.

This clone has only a few counts. The chain is built from TRBV7-2 and TRBJ2-7, with 10 bases that match TRBD2. The junction had 6 bases not matched to a gene; V was cut back by 1 base and J by 3 bases. The germline V gene has CDR1 SGHTA and CDR2 FQGNSA. There are 16 residues in the CDR3. The CDR3 DNA follows: TGTGCCAGCAGCTTAGGGGGGGCTAGCGGGAGCTACGAGCAGTACTTC. Protein sequence: CASSLGGASGSYEQYF.

V usage is TRBV2 and J usage is TRBJ2-1, with D maybe TRBD2 (6 bases). Deletions cut 8 bases from V and 4 bases from J, with 15 bases between. The germline CDR1 and CDR2 sequences are SNHLY and FYNNEI. The CDR3 length is 14 residues. The CDR3 spells CASCWEAPYNEQFF. The CDR3 DNA reads as TGTGCCAGCTGTTGGGAGGCCCCGTACAATGAGCAGTTCTTC. Drawing the rest from reference TRBV2 and TRBJ2-1, the complete variable domain is EPEVTQTPSHQVTQMGQEVILRCVPISNHLYFYWYRQILGQKVEFLVSFYNNEISEKSEIFDDQFSVERPDGSNFTLKIRSTKLEDSAMYFCASCWEAPYNEQFFGPGTRLTVL.

The chain employs TRBV5-1 and TRBJ2-3; maybe TRBD1 (6 bases). The CDR3 has 15 amino acids. Germline V gives CDR1 SGHRS, CDR2 YFSETQ. Trimming stripped 2 bases from V and 6 bases from J, with 16 bases between. The CDR3 DNA follows: TGCGCCAGCAGCTTTCGGTCAGGGGCCCAGGATACGCAGTATTTT. Translation gives CASSFRSGAQDTQYF.

The CDR3 here is CASSLQGSDGYTF. The CDR3, as DNA: TGTGCCAGCAGCCTACAGGGATCAGATGGCTACACCTTC. The chain combines TRBV7-2 with TRBJ1-2; weak D call: TRBD1 (6 bases). CDR1 is SGHTA, CDR2 FQGNSA, per germline. CDR3 size: 13 residues. Trimming cost V 5 bases and J 6 bases, with 13 bases left between them.

This clone appeared once. The chain recombines TRBV7-3 with TRBJ1-5, with D uncertain. Germline assignment: CDR1 SGHTA and CDR2 FQGTGA. V gave up 4 bases and J gave up 6 bases, with 10 bases separating them. CDR3 length: 13 amino acids. The CDR3 protein is CASSWVRAQPQHF. The CDR3 DNA is TGTGCCAGCAGCTGGGTGAGAGCTCAGCCCCAGCATTTT.

The J gene is TRBJ2-3, the V gene TRBV7-2, with D perhaps matching TRBD2 (6 bases). Trimming took off 4 bases at V and 11 bases at J, with 22 bases between the two ends. Germline loops: CDR1 SGHTA, CDR2 FQGNSA. This CDR3 is 15 amino acids long. Here the CDR3 DNA reads TGTGCCAGCAGCTACTACGGGACTCCCGCCCGTATGCAGTATTTT. This encodes CASSYYGTPARMQYF.

This chain joins TRBV7-2 and TRBJ2-1, with TRBD2 as a possible D gene (6 bases). The germline CDR1 and CDR2 sequences are SGHTA and FQGNSA. The CDR3 consists of 14 residues. With 2 bases removed from V and 12 bases from J, the gap between germline ends came to 17 bases. DNA of the CDR3: TGTGCCAGCAGCTTAATAGGGACTCTGTCCGGGCAGTTCTTC. Translating gives CASSLIGTLSGQFF.

This clone has more than one count but fewer than ten. V usage is TRBV30 and J usage is TRBJ1-5; D uncertain. From germline, CDR1 is GTSNPN and CDR2 SVGIG (reference sequence). Trimming cost V 0 bases and J 0 bases, with 9 bases left between them. This CDR3 region has 15 residues. The DNA of the CDR3 is TGTGCCTGGAGTGTACGAGGGAATAGCAATCAGCCCCAGCATTTT. This gives the protein CAWSVRGNSNQPQHF.

The rearrangement links TRBV29-1 to TRBJ2-7; D tentatively reads TRBD1 or TRBD2 (5 bases each). Germline V gene lookup returns CDR1 SQVTM and CDR2 ANQGSEA. V was trimmed by 2 bases and J by 7 bases, leaving 18 bases between them. The CDR3 is 14 residues long. CDR3 nucleotide sequence: TGCAGCGTTGAAAGGCCAGGGCGTCGGGGAGAGCAGTACTTC. It is translated as CSVERPGRRGEQYF.

The chain carries TRBV4-3 and TRBJ1-2, with 7 positions matching TRBD1. The CDR3 is 12 amino acids. J was trimmed by 8 bases and V by 2 bases; bases with no gene match: 2. Germline CDR1 is LGHNA and CDR2 is YSLEER. The CDR3 DNA is TGCGCCAGCAGCCAAACACAGGGGGGCTACACCTTC. Translated: CASSQTQGGYTF.

The table lists this clone with a few counts. V usage is TRBV5-1 and J usage is TRBJ2-1; 7 bases line up with TRBD2. This CDR3 region has 14 residues. The trim removed 1 base at V and 9 bases at J, leaving 7 bases unmatched. Per the germline V gene, CDR1 is SGHRS and CDR2 is YFSETQ. CDR3 nucleotides: TGCGCCAGCAGCTTGAGAGCGGGAAATGGTGAGCAGTTCTTC. Translation gives CASSLRAGNGEQFF.

The rearrangement uses TRBV5-1 and TRBJ2-6; D unresolved. The CDR3 sequence is 14 residues long. V dropped 4 bases and J dropped 1 base, with 6 bases sitting between them. Germline V lookup: CDR1 SGHRS, CDR2 YFSETQ. CDR3 in amino acids: CASSVESGANVLTF. DNA for the CDR3: TGCGCCAGCAGCGTGGAATCTGGGGCCAACGTCCTGACTTTC.

Comments on this clone: The junction shows a germline mismatch at one end, possibly a read error. The chain is built from TRBV10-3 and TRBJ1-1; D gene ambiguous. This CDR3 contains 13 residues. From germline, CDR1 is ENHRY and CDR2 SYGVKD. Here the CDR3 reads CASSYGQNTEAFF. The DNA for the CDR3 is TGTGCCAGCAGTTACGGGCAGAACACTGAAGCTTTCTTT.

The chain is built from TRBV4-1 and TRBJ1-5; D not certain. The V end lost 1 base, the J end lost 5 bases, and 9 bases lay between the germline ends. Germline-derived CDR1 and CDR2 are MGHRA and YSYEKL. The CDR3 loop spans 14 amino acids. The CDR3 protein is CASSQAEGYQPQHF. The CDR3, as DNA: TGCGCCAGCAGCCAAGCCGAGGGTTATCAGCCCCAGCATTTT.

Remarks on this clone: Compared with germline, one end of the junction differs, possibly owing to a read error. The chain recombines TRBV5-1 with TRBJ2-5; D unclear. The CDR3 is 13 residues long. Germline V lookup: CDR1 SGHRS, CDR2 YFSETQ. The DNA of the CDR3 is TGCGCCAGCAGCTTGGGTCCTCAAGCGACCCAGTACTTC. Encoded protein: CASSLGPQATQYF.

The rearrangement links TRBV7-9 to TRBJ2-2, with 9 nucleotides matching TRBD1. J lost 6 bases, V lost 2 bases, and 4 bases had no gene match. The germline V gene has CDR1 SEHNR and CDR2 FQNEAQ (reference sequence). The CDR3 extends over 15 amino acids. CDR3 nucleotides: TGTGCCAGCAGCTTACTACAGGGGGCGTCCGGGGAGCTGTTTTTT. It translates to CASSLLQGASGELFF.

Comment on this clone: This sample includes further DNA sequences coding for the same CDR3. The chain employs TRBV5-1 and TRBJ2-3; D not certain. With 3 bases removed from V and 0 bases from J, the gap between germline ends came to 2 bases. From germline, CDR1 is SGHRS and CDR2 YFSETQ. The CDR3 runs to 12 residues. CDR3 bases: TGCGCCAGCAGCTCTAGCACAGATACGCAGTATTTT. Its protein is CASSSSTDTQYF.

The chain carries TRBV11-2 and TRBJ2-7, with 10 bases fitting TRBD2. The V gene end was trimmed by 3 bases and the J gene end by 2 bases; junction bases not matched to a gene: 7. CDR3 length: 16 residues. From germline, CDR1 is SGHAT and CDR2 FQNNGV. CDR3 in DNA: TGTGCCAGCAGCTTCCTGCAGCGGGAGGGCACCTACGAGCAGTACTTC. It translates to CASSFLQREGTYEQYF.